A selection of T cell receptor beta chains follows, all from one sample in a study of CD8 T cells in Susac syndrome. TCRdb independently ran MiXCR on the immunoSEQ multiplex PCR reads; one entry per CDR3 protein. The sample has 200,000 to 250,000 distinct CDR3 sequences, about 95% seen once. Sequencing used CD4+ T cells from PBMCs. Every receptor here comes from a human donor with Susac syndrome. Both conserved end residues are part of each CDR3. Fields, in order: J gene, V gene, D gene, clone size, CDR3 DNA, CDR3 protein. D genes are given only for firm matches. The listing skips clone size in some rows; elsewhere it reads once, few, many or a size class.

TRBJ2-2,TRBV6-5,TRBD1,NA,TGTGCCAGCCTGGACAGGATAAACACCGGGGAGCTGTTTTTT,CASLDRINTGELFF
TRBJ1-4,TRBV27,TRBD1,NA,TGTGCCAGCCGTCTAGGGGGCAATAATGAAAAACTGTTTTTT,CASRLGGNNEKLFF
TRBJ2-5,TRBV7-2,NA,once,TGTGCCAGCAGCGTGGCGACGGGTGGGCAAGAGACCCAGTACTTC,CASSVATGGQETQYF
TRBJ2-5,TRBV20-1,NA,NA,TGCAGTGCAGGCAGGGGAATGGGGGAGACCCAGTACTTC,CSAGRGMGETQYF
TRBJ1-1,TRBV10-3,TRBD1,NA,TGTGCCATCAGTGGGGACAGGGTGGCGAACACTGAAGCTTTCTTT,CAISGDRVANTEAFF
TRBJ1-5,TRBV27,NA,NA,TGTGCCAGCAGTCTCTCGGTAGGGCCTCTCGATCAGCCCCAGCATTTT,CASSLSVGPLDQPQHF
TRBJ1-6,TRBV20-1,NA,NA,TGCAGTGCTCAGGGGCAGGGGATGCCCTATAATTCACCCCTCCACTTT,CSAQGQGMPYNSPLHF
TRBJ2-7,TRBV20-1,TRBD1,NA,TGCAGTGCTCGGACAGGGGGGACCTACGAGCAGTACTTC,CSARTGGTYEQYF
TRBJ1-5,TRBV30,NA,NA,TGTGCCTGGAGTGTTGGGGACGGTAACCAGCCCCAGCATTTT,CAWSVGDGNQPQHF
TRBJ1-5,TRBV30,NA,NA,TGTGCCTGGAGTGTAGGCACCGGGACCGCGGGTAGGATGCCCCAGCATTTT,CAWSVGTGTAGRMPQHF
TRBJ1-4,TRBV11-3,NA,NA,TGTGCCAGCAGCTTAGAAGGGACACACAGACTACCAACTAATGAAAAACTGTTTTTT,CASSLEGTHRLPTNEKLFF
TRBJ1-1,TRBV9,TRBD1,once,TGTGCCAGCAGCGTAGGGTCAGGGGGCATCGGCACTGAAGCTTTCTTT,CASSVGSGGIGTEAFF
TRBJ1-2,TRBV5-1,NA,NA,TGCGCCAGCAGCCCGGACGGCACAGGGCCGGGGGGCTACACCTTC,CASSPDGTGPGGYTF
TRBJ1-6,TRBV7-2,NA,NA,TGTGCCAGCAGCCCGCGTAAACCCTGGGATTCACCCCTCCACTTT,CASSPRKPWDSPLHF
TRBJ2-3,TRBV29-1,TRBD1,NA,TGCAGCGTAGCCTCCGACAGGGATGCAGAAGATACGCAGTATTTT,CSVASDRDAEDTQYF
TRBJ2-2,TRBV30,NA,once,TGTGCCTGGAGTGTCGCAGGGGTGACCGGGGAGCTGTTTTTT,CAWSVAGVTGELFF
TRBJ2-1,TRBV9,NA,NA,TGTGCCAGCAGCGTAGGGACATTGATAGGTGAGCAGTTCTTC,CASSVGTLIGEQFF
TRBJ2-7,TRBV5-1,NA,few,TGCGCCAGCAGCATGGGGCAGGAGGCCGCCTCCTACGAGCAGTACTTC,CASSMGQEAASYEQYF
TRBJ2-2,TRBV5-1,TRBD2,NA,TGCGCCAGCAGCCCCGGACTAGCGGGGTACACCGGGGAGCTGTTTTTT,CASSPGLAGYTGELFF
TRBJ1-2,TRBV30,NA,NA,TGTGCCTGGAGTGCCCCTAACTATGGCTACACCTTC,CAWSAPNYGYTF
TRBJ2-2,TRBV2,TRBD1,NA,TGTGCCAGCAGTTTTGACAGGGGTAGTCCCGGGGAGCTGTTTTTT,CASSFDRGSPGELFF
TRBJ2-1,TRBV7-2,TRBD2,once,TGTGCCAGCAGCTTACTACCAAGCGGGACTAGCGGGGGAAATGAGCAGTTCTTC,CASSLLPSGTSGGNEQFF
TRBJ2-5,TRBV4-3,TRBD1,NA,TGCGCCAGCAGCCAAGATCGTGGGACAGGGAGAGAGACCCAGTACTTC,CASSQDRGTGRETQYF
TRBJ2-5,TRBV2,NA,NA,TGTGCCAGCAATCCGGGACTGCTACAAGAGACCCAGTACTTC,CASNPGLLQETQYF
TRBJ2-5,TRBV7-2,NA,NA,TGTGCCAGCAGCTTGATCGAAGAGACCCAGTACTTC,CASSLIEETQYF
TRBJ1-2,TRBV14,NA,NA,TGTGCCAGCAGCCAAGATATACTCTATGGCTACACCTTC,CASSQDILYGYTF
TRBJ1-2,TRBV6-6,NA,once,TGTGCCAGCAGTCCTAGGGAGTACTATGGCTACACCTTC,CASSPREYYGYTF
TRBJ2-2,TRBV9,NA,NA,TGTGCCAGCAGCGAAGGAACCGGGGAGCTGTTTTTT,CASSEGTGELFF
TRBJ1-1,TRBV7-2,NA,NA,TGTGCCAGCAGCCCTGGCCCCCCAGGGAACACTGAAGCTTTCTTT,CASSPGPPGNTEAFF
TRBJ1-1,TRBV5-6,NA,NA,TGTGCCAGCAGCTTCCCAGGGATGAACACTGAAGCTTTCTTT,CASSFPGMNTEAFF
TRBJ1-5,TRBV12-3/TRBV12-4,NA,NA,TGTGCCAGCAGTTTAGTAAGGGACGTTGTTGCCTCTTTT,CASSLVRDVVASF
TRBJ2-3,TRBV13,NA,once,TGTGCCAGCAGCTTAAAGCCCTCGGGTACGCAGTATTTT,CASSLKPSGTQYF
TRBJ1-1,TRBV9,NA,NA,TGTGCCAGCAGCGTTCAGAGCGAGACTGAAGCTTTCTTT,CASSVQSETEAFF
TRBJ2-3,TRBV9,NA,NA,TGTGCCAGCAGCGTAGCCGGCCGGGACACAGATACGCAGTATTTT,CASSVAGRDTDTQYF
TRBJ1-5,TRBV2,NA,NA,TGTGCCAGCAGGCGAGGACAGTTAGACAATCAGCCCCAGCATTTT,CASRRGQLDNQPQHF
TRBJ1-4,TRBV28,NA,NA,TGTGCCAGCAGTTTTCCTCTCCAGGGCTCAGGGGAAAAACTGTTTTTT,CASSFPLQGSGEKLFF
TRBJ2-4,TRBV30,NA,NA,TGTGCCTGGAGTCCGACAGGCGAGGCCAAAAACATTCAGTACTTC,CAWSPTGEAKNIQYF
TRBJ2-3,TRBV5-1,NA,once,TGCGCCAGCAGCTTTAGGCAGAATCGTTTTAGCACAGATACGCAGTATTTT,CASSFRQNRFSTDTQYF
TRBJ1-5,TRBV27,TRBD1,NA,TGTGCCAGCACCTCAGGGGGTGTCGGTCAGCCCCAGCATTTT,CASTSGGVGQPQHF
TRBJ1-1,TRBV7-9,NA,NA,TGTGCCAGCAGCTTAAGATTTCCTGAAGCTTTCTTT,CASSLRFPEAFF
TRBJ1-2,TRBV7-9,NA,NA,TGTGCCAGCAGCTTAGTTGGAACAGTCTATGGCTACACCTTC,CASSLVGTVYGYTF
TRBJ1-6,TRBV20-1,NA,NA,TGCAGTGCTGGGGGCAACCCTAATTCACCCCTCCACTTT,CSAGGNPNSPLHF
TRBJ1-1,TRBV18,NA,NA,TGTGCCACCCGAAGGACGGGAGATAACACTGAAGCTTTCTTT,CATRRTGDNTEAFF
TRBJ1-6,TRBV12-3/TRBV12-4,TRBD1,NA,TGTGCCAGCAGTTACCCCTTATGGGACAGGGTTGGATCACCCCTCCACTTT,CASSYPLWDRVGSPLHF
TRBJ1-4,TRBV28,NA,NA,TGTGCCAGCAGTTTGTCCGGATTTGCAACTAATGAAAAACTGTTTTTT,CASSLSGFATNEKLFF
TRBJ2-7,TRBV30,NA,NA,TGTGCCTGGAGCCTGGGGGTTTCGTCCTACGAGCAGTACTTC,CAWSLGVSSYEQYF
TRBJ2-7,TRBV20-1,NA,NA,TGCAGTGCTAGAGAGGGGGTGAGGGAGCAGTACTTC,CSAREGVREQYF
TRBJ1-6,TRBV6-2/TRBV6-3,NA,NA,TGTGCCAGCAGGGCCGGGGCTACGAATAATTCACCCCTCCACTTT,CASRAGATNNSPLHF
TRBJ2-4,TRBV4-3,TRBD1,NA,TGCGCCAGCAGCCAAGGGAAGGACAGGGGAAACATTCAGTACTTC,CASSQGKDRGNIQYF
TRBJ2-1,TRBV7-2,TRBD1,NA,TGTGCCAGCATGAACAGGGGTAGCATGGAGCAGTTCTTC,CASMNRGSMEQFF
TRBJ2-7,TRBV6-5,NA,few,TGTGCCAGCAGGGCTGCCTACGAGCAGTACTTC,CASRAAYEQYF
TRBJ1-4,TRBV6-1,TRBD1,few,TGTGCCAGCACCGAGACAGGGACCTCGAGACTGTTTTTT,CASTETGTSRLFF